This T cell receptor (beta chain) appears in the sequencing data of a study of spatial heterogeneity in lung cancer. Study summary: Raw sequencing reads included, on average, more than ten appearances of each unique TCR and UMI combination.

TCRdb reprocessed the 5' RACE reads via MiXCR and lists one record per CDR3 protein. Of around 45,000 distinct CDR3 sequences listed, 10% to 15% are singletons. V gave up 4 bases and J gave up 8 bases; unmatched junction bases: 8. This CDR3 region has 14 residues. Germline CDR1 SGHRS, CDR2 YFSETQ. This clonotype appeared once. Time point in this sample: sample taken at primary tumor resection. TCRs were sequenced from unsorted whole RNA of tumor, nontumor lung or PBMC. This rearrangement joins TRBV5-1 to TRBJ1-4, with TRBD1 matching over 7 bases. The sequencing used PBMCs, collected at surgery. This sequence was found in a female donor with early-stage non-small cell lung cancer. The CDR3 loop reads CASSRQGLREKLFF. Written as DNA, the CDR3 is TGCGCCAGCAGCCGACAGGGATTGAGGGAAAAACTGTTTTTT. Drawing the rest from reference TRBV5-1 and TRBJ1-4, the complete variable domain is KAGVTQTPRYLIKTRGQQVTLSCSPISGHRSVSWYQQTPGQGLQFLFEYFSETQRNKGNFPGRFSGRQFSNSRSEMNVSTLELGDSALYLCASSRQGLREKLFFGSGTQLSVL.